The rows below give T cell receptor beta chains drawn from one sample of a study of CD8 T cells in Susac syndrome. TCRdb independently ran MiXCR on the immunoSEQ multiplex PCR reads; one entry per CDR3 protein. The sample holds about 130,000 distinct CDR3 sequences, about 96% seen once. Sequencing was carried out using CD4+ T cells from PBMCs. These receptors were obtained from a human donor in good health. The CDR3 runs from the conserved cysteine through the conserved F or W. A D gene is named only where the DNA matches it firmly. Some rows mark clone size as missing; the rest say once, few, many or name a class of expanded clone.

CDR3 DNA: TGTGCCACCAGTGGTGGGTCCTACGAGCAGTACTTC
CDR3 protein: CATSGGSYEQYF
V gene: TRBV24-1
J gene: TRBJ2-7
clone size: NA
D gene: NA

CDR3 DNA: TGTGCCAGCAGCCCCGGACCCGTAACTGAAGCTTTCTTT
CDR3 protein: CASSPGPVTEAFF
V gene: TRBV3-1
J gene: TRBJ1-1
clone size: NA
D gene: NA

CDR3 DNA: TGTGCCAGCAGCGAGACGACGATCGGGGAGCTGTTTTTT
CDR3 protein: CASSETTIGELFF
V gene: TRBV7-2
J gene: TRBJ2-2
clone size: NA
D gene: NA

CDR3 DNA: TGCGCCAGCAGTGAAGGGGTAGAGACCCAGTACTTC
CDR3 protein: CASSEGVETQYF
V gene: TRBV5-1
J gene: TRBJ2-5
clone size: NA
D gene: NA

CDR3 DNA: TGCAGTGCTTCAGGGGGACAGAACTTCGTCTTTCAGCCCCAGCATTTT
CDR3 protein: CSASGGQNFVFQPQHF
V gene: TRBV20-1
J gene: TRBJ1-5
clone size: NA
D gene: TRBD1

CDR3 DNA: TGTGCCAGCAGTCCCTGGACTAGCCAAGAGACCCAGTATTTC
CDR3 protein: CASSPWTSQETQYF
V gene: TRBV27
J gene: TRBJ2-5
clone size: NA
D gene: TRBD2

CDR3 DNA: TGTGCCAGCCAGCGAAGCGCCCCTAGCACAGATACGCAGTATTTT
CDR3 protein: CASQRSAPSTDTQYF
V gene: TRBV7-2
J gene: TRBJ2-3
clone size: NA
D gene: NA

CDR3 DNA: TGTGCCAGCAGACCCGGGCTACCCTACGAGCAGTACTTC
CDR3 protein: CASRPGLPYEQYF
V gene: TRBV27
J gene: TRBJ2-7
clone size: NA
D gene: NA

CDR3 DNA: TGTGCCAGCAGTCCGAGCGGGGGAGCCACCGGGGAGCTGTTTTTT
CDR3 protein: CASSPSGGATGELFF
V gene: TRBV6-4
J gene: TRBJ2-2
clone size: NA
D gene: TRBD2

CDR3 DNA: TGCAGCGTGACAGGGGACTTGAACACTGAAGCTTTCTTT
CDR3 protein: CSVTGDLNTEAFF
V gene: TRBV29-1
J gene: TRBJ1-1
clone size: NA
D gene: TRBD1

CDR3 DNA: TGTGCCAGCAGCCAGTTGCCCGGTGAAAAACTGTTTTTT
CDR3 protein: CASSQLPGEKLFF
V gene: TRBV3-1
J gene: TRBJ1-4
clone size: NA
D gene: NA

CDR3 DNA: TGTGCCAGCAACCTGCCTGGTAGGCGTTTATCCTACGAGCAGTACTTC
CDR3 protein: CASNLPGRRLSYEQYF
V gene: TRBV7-9
J gene: TRBJ2-7
clone size: NA
D gene: NA

CDR3 DNA: TGCAGTGCTAACGACGGTGGCAACTATGGCTACACCTTC
CDR3 protein: CSANDGGNYGYTF
V gene: TRBV20-1
J gene: TRBJ1-2
clone size: NA
D gene: NA

CDR3 DNA: TGTGCCAGCACACCGGGGGCGGGTCAGCCCCAGCATTTT
CDR3 protein: CASTPGAGQPQHF
V gene: TRBV2
J gene: TRBJ1-5
clone size: NA
D gene: NA

CDR3 DNA: TGCGCCAGCAGCCGTGACAGGGGAGTGGAAGAGACCCAGTACTTC
CDR3 protein: CASSRDRGVEETQYF
V gene: TRBV5-1
J gene: TRBJ2-5
clone size: NA
D gene: TRBD1

CDR3 DNA: TGTGCCAGCAGCCTTCCGGGGCCCCTTCCCGGCACAGATACGCAGTATTTT
CDR3 protein: CASSLPGPLPGTDTQYF
V gene: TRBV14
J gene: TRBJ2-3
clone size: NA
D gene: NA

CDR3 DNA: TGCGCCAGCAGCTTCCAGGGTATTAACACTGAAGCTTTCTTT
CDR3 protein: CASSFQGINTEAFF
V gene: TRBV5-1
J gene: TRBJ1-1
clone size: NA
D gene: NA

CDR3 DNA: TGTGCCAGCAGCTTAGTCCAGGGGCTGAGCACAGATACGCAGTATTTT
CDR3 protein: CASSLVQGLSTDTQYF
V gene: TRBV7-2
J gene: TRBJ2-3
clone size: NA
D gene: NA

CDR3 DNA: TGTGCCACCAGCAGGGGAAGTAGCGGGAACCACGAGCAGTACTTC
CDR3 protein: CATSRGSSGNHEQYF
V gene: TRBV15
J gene: TRBJ2-7
clone size: once
D gene: TRBD2

CDR3 DNA: TGTGCCAGCAGCGCCCGGGATGGTGCGCCCCTCACAGATACGCAGTATTTT
CDR3 protein: CASSARDGAPLTDTQYF
V gene: TRBV9
J gene: TRBJ2-3
clone size: once
D gene: NA

CDR3 DNA: TGTGCCAGCAGCCCCCGGACTAGCGGGAGGGGAAGTGAGCAGTTCTTC
CDR3 protein: CASSPRTSGRGSEQFF
V gene: TRBV7-2
J gene: TRBJ2-1
clone size: NA
D gene: TRBD2

CDR3 DNA: TGCAGCGCAGGGGGACTAGCGGGACTCGGGGAGCAGTTCTTC
CDR3 protein: CSAGGLAGLGEQFF
V gene: TRBV29-1
J gene: TRBJ2-1
clone size: NA
D gene: TRBD2

CDR3 DNA: TGTGCCAGCAGTCTAGGCCCACAGAATGAGCAGTTCTTC
CDR3 protein: CASSLGPQNEQFF
V gene: TRBV3-1
J gene: TRBJ2-1
clone size: NA
D gene: NA

CDR3 DNA: TGTGCCAGCAGTTACCACAGGGATTACGAGCAGTACTTC
CDR3 protein: CASSYHRDYEQYF
V gene: TRBV6-5
J gene: TRBJ2-7
clone size: NA
D gene: NA

CDR3 DNA: TGTGCCACCAGCAGTGCCGGGACAACTTACGAGCAGTACTTC
CDR3 protein: CATSSAGTTYEQYF
V gene: TRBV15
J gene: TRBJ2-7
clone size: NA
D gene: NA

CDR3 DNA: TGTGCCAGCAGTTTAGTAGGCGGGACTTACAATGAGCAGTTCTTC
CDR3 protein: CASSLVGGTYNEQFF
V gene: TRBV12-3/TRBV12-4
J gene: TRBJ2-1
clone size: NA
D gene: NA

CDR3 DNA: TGCAGCGCCAAAGACCCTAGGAACGAGCAGTACTTC
CDR3 protein: CSAKDPRNEQYF
V gene: TRBV29-1
J gene: TRBJ2-7
clone size: NA
D gene: NA

CDR3 DNA: TGTGCCAGCAGCTTCTCAAGACAGGGTGCACACGAGCAGTACTTC
CDR3 protein: CASSFSRQGAHEQYF
V gene: TRBV7-2
J gene: TRBJ2-7
clone size: NA
D gene: TRBD1

CDR3 DNA: TGTGCCAGCAGCATCCTGGGGGTGGCTAGCGGGAGTATGAACATTCAGTACTTC
CDR3 protein: CASSILGVASGSMNIQYF
V gene: TRBV28
J gene: TRBJ2-4
clone size: NA
D gene: TRBD2

CDR3 DNA: TGTGCCAGCAGCCAAGTAGCTGTGACCCAGTACTTC
CDR3 protein: CASSQVAVTQYF
V gene: TRBV3-1
J gene: TRBJ2-5
clone size: NA
D gene: NA

CDR3 DNA: TGTGCCAGCAGGGGAGGGGCGAACACCGGGGAGCTGTTTTTT
CDR3 protein: CASRGGANTGELFF
V gene: TRBV28
J gene: TRBJ2-2
clone size: NA
D gene: TRBD2

CDR3 DNA: TGTGCCAGCAGTCCGAGGACTAGCGGACACGAGCAGTACTTC
CDR3 protein: CASSPRTSGHEQYF
V gene: TRBV27
J gene: TRBJ2-7
clone size: once
D gene: TRBD2

CDR3 DNA: TGTGCCAGCAGCTTCTCAGGGGGGGGCAATCAGCCCCAGCATTTT
CDR3 protein: CASSFSGGGNQPQHF
V gene: TRBV7-2
J gene: TRBJ1-5
clone size: NA
D gene: TRBD1

CDR3 DNA: TGTGCCAGCAGCTTTCTAACATTCGGGACGTACACCGGGGAGCTGTTTTTT
CDR3 protein: CASSFLTFGTYTGELFF
V gene: TRBV5-6
J gene: TRBJ2-2
clone size: NA
D gene: NA

CDR3 DNA: TGCAGTGCCAGAGGGGCCGGGACTAGCGGGAGGGAGCAGTTCTTC
CDR3 protein: CSARGAGTSGREQFF
V gene: TRBV20-1
J gene: TRBJ2-1
clone size: NA
D gene: TRBD2

CDR3 DNA: TGTGCCTGGAGTGTAGGTACAGACCAGTACTTC
CDR3 protein: CAWSVGTDQYF
V gene: TRBV30
J gene: TRBJ2-7
clone size: NA
D gene: NA

CDR3 DNA: TGTGCCAGCAGCCAAGATCTTCCCGGACTAGCCGCGTACAATGAGCAGTTCTTC
CDR3 protein: CASSQDLPGLAAYNEQFF
V gene: TRBV3-1
J gene: TRBJ2-1
clone size: NA
D gene: TRBD2

CDR3 DNA: TGTGCCATCCGAGGGTGGGGCACTGAAGCTTTCTTT
CDR3 protein: CAIRGWGTEAFF
V gene: TRBV28
J gene: TRBJ1-1
clone size: NA
D gene: NA

CDR3 DNA: TGCGCCAGCAGTCCCTGGGGAGCGGCTTCCTACAATGAGCAGTTCTTC
CDR3 protein: CASSPWGAASYNEQFF
V gene: TRBV5-1
J gene: TRBJ2-1
clone size: NA
D gene: NA

CDR3 DNA: TGTGCCAGCAGCCAAGGGAGGGGGCAGGATACGCAGTATTTT
CDR3 protein: CASSQGRGQDTQYF
V gene: TRBV4-2
J gene: TRBJ2-3
clone size: NA
D gene: NA

CDR3 DNA: TGCGCCAGCAGCTTCCTCAGGGCAGGCGGGGCCAACGTCCTGACTTTC
CDR3 protein: CASSFLRAGGANVLTF
V gene: TRBV5-1
J gene: TRBJ2-6
clone size: few
D gene: NA

CDR3 DNA: TGTGCCAGCAGTGACCCTCGACGGCCCTATGGCTACACCTTC
CDR3 protein: CASSDPRRPYGYTF
V gene: TRBV2
J gene: TRBJ1-2
clone size: NA
D gene: NA

CDR3 DNA: TGCGCCAGCAGCTTGGTGGGCACCGACTACAATGAGCAGTTCTTC
CDR3 protein: CASSLVGTDYNEQFF
V gene: TRBV5-1
J gene: TRBJ2-1
clone size: NA
D gene: NA

CDR3 DNA: TGCGCCAGCAGCCAAGATGGAGCGAGTGAGCAGTTCTTC
CDR3 protein: CASSQDGASEQFF
V gene: TRBV4-1
J gene: TRBJ2-1
clone size: NA
D gene: NA

CDR3 DNA: TGTGCCAGCAGCCCCTCGGGACGGTCAGAGACCCAGTACTTC
CDR3 protein: CASSPSGRSETQYF
V gene: TRBV7-9
J gene: TRBJ2-5
clone size: NA
D gene: NA

CDR3 DNA: TGCAGTGCTTCACTAGACCTTGAGCAGTTCTTC
CDR3 protein: CSASLDLEQFF
V gene: TRBV20-1
J gene: TRBJ2-1
clone size: NA
D gene: NA

CDR3 DNA: TGTGCCACCAGAACAACAGGGCCCGGGGAGCTGTTTTTT
CDR3 protein: CATRTTGPGELFF
V gene: TRBV24-1
J gene: TRBJ2-2
clone size: NA
D gene: NA

CDR3 DNA: TGTGCCACCAGGACAGGATCCTCTGGGGCCAACGTCCTGACTTTC
CDR3 protein: CATRTGSSGANVLTF
V gene: TRBV28
J gene: TRBJ2-6
clone size: NA
D gene: TRBD1

CDR3 DNA: TGTGCCAGCAGTGAGGGACAGGGGGCCTTCGAGCAGTACTTC
CDR3 protein: CASSEGQGAFEQYF
V gene: TRBV25-1
J gene: TRBJ2-7
clone size: NA
D gene: TRBD1

CDR3 DNA: TGTGCCAGCAGTTATTTCGGGGGGATGGGGCAAAACATTCAGTACTTC
CDR3 protein: CASSYFGGMGQNIQYF
V gene: TRBV28
J gene: TRBJ2-4
clone size: once
D gene: TRBD2

CDR3 DNA: TGTGCCAGCAGTTACTCGGGTGTAGGGCACGGCTATGGCTACACCTTC
CDR3 protein: CASSYSGVGHGYGYTF
V gene: TRBV6-6
J gene: TRBJ1-2
clone size: NA
D gene: NA

CDR3 DNA: TGTGCCAGCAGCGTAGCCGCTGGAGATACGCAGTATTTT
CDR3 protein: CASSVAAGDTQYF
V gene: TRBV9
J gene: TRBJ2-3
clone size: NA
D gene: NA

CDR3 DNA: TGTGCCAGCGCTATGAAGGGGACGGGGGATACGAAGCAGTACTTC
CDR3 protein: CASAMKGTGDTKQYF
V gene: TRBV12-3/TRBV12-4
J gene: TRBJ2-7
clone size: NA
D gene: NA

CDR3 DNA: TGTGCCAGCAGTTCCTCGGCGCCCGAGCAGTACTTC
CDR3 protein: CASSSSAPEQYF
V gene: TRBV6-2/TRBV6-3
J gene: TRBJ2-7
clone size: once
D gene: NA

CDR3 DNA: TGTGCCAGTAGTATAGGTTTCGTCATGAACACTGAAGCTTTCTTT
CDR3 protein: CASSIGFVMNTEAFF
V gene: TRBV19
J gene: TRBJ1-1
clone size: NA
D gene: NA

CDR3 DNA: TGCGCCAGCAGCCAGACAGAAGCAGGGGGCTGGGCCCAGCATTTT
CDR3 protein: CASSQTEAGGWAQHF
V gene: TRBV4-1
J gene: TRBJ1-5
clone size: once
D gene: TRBD1

CDR3 DNA: TGTGCCAGCAGCTTGGGAAGCGGGAGGTACAATGAGCAGTTCTTC
CDR3 protein: CASSLGSGRYNEQFF
V gene: TRBV7-2
J gene: TRBJ2-1
clone size: NA
D gene: TRBD2